The rows below give T cell receptor beta chains drawn from one sample of a study of T-cell reconstitution after alpha-beta-depleted transplantation in children. TCRdb reprocessed the PCR reads via MiXCR and lists one record per CDR3 protein. The top ten clones hold around 38% of a sample with over 25,000 distinct CDR3 sequences, about a sixth of them seen once. Material: PBMCs, mostly from graft donor cells, obtained 60 days after TCRalphabeta/CD19-depleted stem cell transplant. The receptors stem from a male patient between 2 and 10 years old who had a stem cell transplant for acute lymphoblastic leukemia, so the T cells may come from the graft donor. CDR3s leave out the opening cysteine and the closing phenylalanine or tryptophan. D genes are given only for firm matches. Rows give clone size only sometimes, using once, few, many, or a class for an expanded clone.

V gene	D gene	clone size	CDR3 protein
TRBV29-1	-	-	SADDSSDTGELF
TRBV5-1	-	many	ASSSGGTEAF
TRBV4-3	TRBD1	-	ASSQRTGRPLH
TRBV25-1	-	-	ASSEFRGRGEKLF
TRBV7-9	TRBD1	-	ASSSTTGGPNQPQH
TRBV5-1	-	many	ASSWQTGYEAF
TRBV28	TRBD2	-	ASSRTYGGRSQETQY
TRBV7-8	-	-	ASRGGTRAEAF
TRBV13	TRBD2	large	ASSLLERERTVDTQY
TRBV4-2	-	many	ASSQDVPRADRCTGELF
TRBV28	-	-	ASRESRELF
TRBV7-9	-	few	ASSLGVLGRQDTQY
TRBV7-9	-	-	ARSAGLLCEQY
TRBV7-6	-	-	ASSLTGGTEAF
TRBV29-1	TRBD1	-	SVDPTGTQF
TRBV20-1	TRBD2	-	SARGASGYTGELF
TRBV6-1	-	-	ASRGIGDSTGELF
TRBV20-1	-	-	SASGQSRTYNEQF
TRBV7-2	-	-	ASSPRGGGPYNEQF
TRBV27	-	-	ASSPHRDLAKNIQY
TRBV30	TRBD1	-	AWDRDSEQY
TRBV5-1	TRBD2	many	ASSFPSGGAQDTQY
TRBV20-1	TRBD2	many	TASGGRAAYNEQF
TRBV12-3/TRBV12-4	TRBD1	many	ASSPNRGANTEAF